This T cell receptor beta chain appears in the sequencing data of a study of T cells in tumors after PD-1 blockade (dated by TCRdb to the late 2010s). A note on the overall study: Exclusion criteria were prior checkpoint blockade, use of systemic immunosuppressants, or recent radiotherapy or other anti-cancer therapy within 4 weeks. Treatment consisted of either cemiplimab 350 mg every 2 weeks or pembrolizumab 200 mg every 3 weeks. Paired single-cell RNA and TCR sequencing was performed on site-matched tumors from BCC or SCC patients before and after anti-PD-1 therapy. Ongoing daily vismodegib 150 mg was also given to a subset of patients during anti-PD-1 treatment. RECIST version 1.1 was used to assess clinical response. To compare clonotypes in blood versus tumor, bulk TCR sequencing was run on under eleven peripheral blood samples drawn from about five patients. An average of around 110,000 TCR templates (range about 21,000-280,000) and fewer than 45,000 unique clonotypes was obtained for peripheral blood samples.

At the junction V is shortened by 4 bases and J by 6 bases; bases outside the gene matches: 5. From the cysteine through the phenylalanine, the CDR3 covers 13 amino acids. Only the CDR3 DNA is retained, 39 bases long and in frame from the first base. CDR1 and CDR2 are drawn from the germline V gene: ENHRY, SYGVKD. A remark on this clone: What antigen it recognizes has not been identified. The sample holds no much larger clone one base away, and base qualities are not on file.

According to the study, the label for this sample's time point signals: after anti-PD-1 therapy. For bulk TCRbeta sequencing, genomic DNA was extracted from tumor biopsies or peripheral blood, and input amounts ranged from about 616 ng to 6,500 ng. Every patient was a poor candidate for surgical resection and had histologically proven advanced or metastatic basal or squamous cell carcinoma. The basal cell carcinoma cohort was made up of approximately ten patients, and bulk tumor TCR sequencing was performed for several of these patients. Deep TCRbeta sequencing was performed with the immunoSEQ platform. Per the source publication's procedure: For further analysis, only productive rearrangements were exported out of the immunoSEQ Analyzer. T cell phenotypes were assigned to bulk TCRbeta clonotypes by matching to single-cell RNA+TCR-seq clones sharing the same TCRbeta sequence. Using bulk TCR sequencing data, clone enrichment in tumor was calculated by dividing a clone's tumor frequency by the same clone's PBMC frequency. TCRs were grouped by GLIPH into specificity groups, defined as clusters of distinct TCRs likely recognizing common antigens via shared CDR3 motifs. TCRdb took over this immuneACCESS table, retaining in-frame rearrangements with V and J assigned. Such tables are incomplete; in checked studies, under half of the missing clones stem from an unresolved V gene, and the remainder is unexplained. From that table come the V and J calls and clone size; the DNA was used to work out D and trimming. Within this sample are approximately 63,000 clones, with around 72% of them counted one time only. The ten top clones hold 4% to 5% of the sample.

Findings and caveats that apply to the study as a whole: Roughly 41% of tumor TCR clonotypes were detected in blood, and some novel exhausted tumor clones were observed in pre-treatment blood, which was taken as suggesting peripheral recruitment. Where the novel T cell clones came from was not identified, and possible sources could include lymphoid organs or rare unexpanded clones inside the tumor or in the tumor periphery.

The clonotype originates from a human donor with basal cell carcinoma. The rearranged segments are TRBV10-3 and TRBJ2-5; 7 of the junction bases match TRBD1. Sequenced material: PBMCs, taken after anti-PD-1 treatment. The CDR3 corresponds to CAISGDREKTQYF. The DNA sequence reads TGTGCCATCAGTGGAGACAGGGAAAAGACCCAGTACTTC.